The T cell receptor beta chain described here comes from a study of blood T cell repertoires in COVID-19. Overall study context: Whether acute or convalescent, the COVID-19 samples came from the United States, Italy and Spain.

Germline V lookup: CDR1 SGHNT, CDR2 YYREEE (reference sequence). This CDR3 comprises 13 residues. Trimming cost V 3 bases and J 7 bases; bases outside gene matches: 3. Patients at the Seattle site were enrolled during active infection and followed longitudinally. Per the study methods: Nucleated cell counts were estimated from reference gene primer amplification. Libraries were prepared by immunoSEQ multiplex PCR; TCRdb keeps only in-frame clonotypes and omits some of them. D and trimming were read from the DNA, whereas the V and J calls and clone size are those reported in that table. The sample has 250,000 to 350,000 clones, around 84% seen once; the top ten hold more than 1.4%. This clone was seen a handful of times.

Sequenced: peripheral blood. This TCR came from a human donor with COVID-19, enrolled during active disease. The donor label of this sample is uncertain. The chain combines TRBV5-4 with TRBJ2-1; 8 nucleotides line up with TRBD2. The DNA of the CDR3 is TGTGCCAGCAGCTCCATAGCGGGGAATGAGCAGTTCTTC. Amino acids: CASSSIAGNEQFF.